Below are 28 T cell receptor beta chains sequenced from a single sample in a study of T cell responses to AZD1222 COVID-19 vaccine. Clones were sequenced by immunoSEQ multiplex PCR, and TCRdb holds only the in-frame ones, with some missing. The sample includes around 96,000 clones, about 88% of them seen just once. The sample here was peripheral blood, taken on day 0 of AZD1222 vaccination. The receptors stem from an adult in good health.

The rearrangement links TRBV5-1 to TRBJ2-7, with 7 bases fitting TRBD1. The CDR3 extends over 16 amino acids. Germline V gene sequence: CDR1 SGHRS, CDR2 YFSETQ. J gave up 4 bases and V 4 bases, and 14 bases lay outside the gene matches. The DNA of the CDR3 is TGCGCCAGCAGCATAACTACACCGACAGGGTTGTACGAGCAGTACTTC. Encoded protein: CASSITTPTGLYEQYF.

V usage is TRBV7-2 and J usage is TRBJ1-2; TRBD1 aligns across 7 bases. The junction had 2 bases not matched to a gene; V was cut back by 5 bases and J by 2 bases. Germline lookup yields CDR1 SGHTA and CDR2 FQGNSA. There are 13 residues in the CDR3. The CDR3: CASSKGGNYGYTF. The CDR3, as DNA: TGTGCCAGCAGCAAAGGGGGCAACTATGGCTACACCTTC.

V usage is TRBV11-2 and J usage is TRBJ1-3, with D possibly TRBD1 on 5 matching bases. V shed 10 bases and J shed 1 base, with 14 bases lying between them. The CDR3 spans 14 residues. CDR1 SGHAT and CDR2 FQNNGV come from the germline V gene. The CDR3 region is CATHLGGSGNTIYF. The CDR3 bases are TGTGCCACCCACTTGGGGGGATCTGGAAACACCATATATTTT. Using reference TRBV11-2 and TRBJ1-3 for the parts outside the CDR3, the full variable domain is EAGVAQSPRYKIIEKRQSVAFWCNPISGHATLYWYQQILGQGPKLLIQFQNNGVVDDSQLPKDRFSAERLKGVDSTLKIQPAKLEDSAVYLCATHLGGSGNTIYFGEGSWLTVV.

The chain uses TRBV5-1 and TRBJ2-1; 8 bases agree with TRBD2. The CDR3 covers 16 residues. Trimming at V came to 4 bases and at J to 3 bases, leaving 9 bases not matched to a gene. Germline CDR1 SGHRS, CDR2 YFSETQ. DNA for the CDR3: TGCGCCAGCAGCCGAGGAGCGGGGGCCCTCTACAATGAGCAGTTCTTC. Amino acids: CASSRGAGALYNEQFF. Using reference TRBV5-1 and TRBJ2-1 for the parts outside the CDR3, the full variable domain is KAGVTQTPRYLIKTRGQQVTLSCSPISGHRSVSWYQQTPGQGLQFLFEYFSETQRNKGNFPGRFSGRQFSNSRSEMNVSTLELGDSALYLCASSRGAGALYNEQFFGPGTRLTVL.

The chain couples TRBV10-1 to TRBJ2-7, with a weak D call TRBD2 (6 bases). The CDR3 has 18 amino acids. Germline CDR1 WNHNN, CDR2 SYGVQD (reference sequence). Trimming removed 10 bases from V and 3 bases from J, with 31 bases in between. CDR3 sequence (DNA): TGCGCCACCCCCCCGACATTTCCGGGACTCAGAGTAGGCTACGAGCAGTACTTC. Its protein product is CATPPTFPGLRVGYEQYF.

This chain joins TRBV7-2 and TRBJ2-1; D gene uncertain. With 1 base removed from V and 10 bases from J, the gap between germline ends came to 14 bases. CDR3 length equals 14 residues. CDR1 and CDR2 (germline): SGHTA, FQGNSA. CDR3 sequence reads: CASSLGPRMGEQFF. The CDR3 DNA follows: TGTGCCAGCAGCTTAGGTCCCAGAATGGGCGAGCAGTTCTTC. The full variable domain, rest sourced from reference TRBV7-2 and TRBJ2-1, is GAGVSQSPSNKVTEKGKDVELRCDPISGHTALYWYRQSLGQGLEFLIYFQGNSAPDKSGLPSDRFSAERTGGSVSTLTIQRTQQEDSAVYLCASSLGPRMGEQFFGPGTRLTVL.

The rearrangement joins TRBV21-1 to TRBJ1-5. TRBV21-1 is classified as a pseudogene. The CDR3 runs 19 residues. The CDR3 coding sequence is TGTGCCAGCACCTCCCCGGCAGGGAGGGTGGGCTTTATCGGTCAGCCCCAGCATTTT. Its protein product is CASTSPAGRVGFIGQPQHF.

This chain connects TRBV6-1 to TRBJ1-5; D not certain. Trimming stripped 3 bases from V and 2 bases from J, with 8 bases between. Germline lookup yields CDR1 MNHNS and CDR2 SASEGT. CDR3 length equals 14 residues. CDR3 coding DNA: TGTGCCAGCAGTGAGACGCGGGGCAATCAGCCCCAGCATTTT. The encoded protein is CASSETRGNQPQHF.

The chain couples TRBV19 to TRBJ1-2; D unclear. Trimming cost V 5 bases and J 4 bases, with 11 bases left between them. The germline CDR1 and CDR2 sequences are LNHDA and SQIVND (reference sequence). This CDR3 region has 13 residues. This chain's CDR3 is CASSWPASYGYTF. The CDR3, as DNA: TGTGCCAGTAGTTGGCCGGCCAGCTATGGCTACACCTTC. Combining the CDR3 with reference TRBV19 and TRBJ1-2 gives the whole variable domain DGGITQSPKYLFRKEGQNVTLSCEQNLNHDAMYWYRQDPGQGLRLIYYSQIVNDFQKGDIAEGYSVSREKKESFPLTVTSAQKNPTAFYLCASSWPASYGYTFGSGTRLTVV.

This CDR3 is CASSITGFAYEQYF. CDR3 coding DNA: TGTGCCAGTAGTATTACAGGTTTCGCCTACGAGCAGTACTTC. V and J are TRBV19 and TRBJ2-7; D might be TRBD1 (5 bases). The CDR3 spans 14 residues. V lost 3 bases and J 2 bases, leaving 11 bases between the germline ends. Germline CDR1 and CDR2: LNHDA and SQIVND (reference sequence). Together with reference TRBV19 and TRBJ2-7, the CDR3 gives the full variable domain: DGGITQSPKYLFRKEGQNVTLSCEQNLNHDAMYWYRQDPGQGLRLIYYSQIVNDFQKGDIAEGYSVSREKKESFPLTVTSAQKNPTAFYLCASSITGFAYEQYFGPGTRLTVT.

The chain has TRBV12-5 and TRBJ2-7, with a possible D match to TRBD2 (5 bases). CDR3 length: 16 residues. The ends were cut back, 3 bases at V and 8 bases at J, with 23 bases in the middle. Germline V gene sequence: CDR1 LGHNT, CDR2 FRNRAP. The CDR3, as DNA: TGTGCTAGTGGTTTTTGTGCCTTCCTGGAGGTATTGAAGCAGTACTTC. The encoded protein is CASGFCAFLEVLKQYF.

The rearrangement links TRBV12-3 or TRBV12-4 to TRBJ2-7; either TRBD1 or TRBD2 may supply D (5 bases each). CDR3 length: 13 residues. With 5 bases removed from V and 2 bases from J, the gap between germline ends came to 10 bases. The CDR3 loop reads CASSRDGAYEQYF. CDR3 sequence (DNA): TGTGCCAGCAGTCGGGACGGTGCCTACGAGCAGTACTTC.

The chain couples TRBV3-1 (or the pseudogene TRBV3-2) to TRBJ2-1; 13 positions match TRBD2. V lost 3 bases, J lost 5 bases, and 1 base stayed unmatched. Per germline, CDR1 LGHDT and CDR2 YNNKEL (reference sequence). The CDR3 spans 15 residues. CDR3 DNA sequence: TGTGCCAGCAGCCAGACTAGCGGGGGGCACAATGAGCAGTTCTTC. It translates to CASSQTSGGHNEQFF.

This chain connects TRBV27 to TRBJ1-4; 8 bases fit TRBD1. CDR3 size: 15 residues. Germline lookup yields CDR1 MNHEY and CDR2 SMNVEV (reference sequence). The trim removed 2 bases at V and 10 bases at J, leaving 9 bases unmatched. CDR3 DNA sequence: TGTGCCAGCAGTTTAACCCGGACAGGGAACGGAAAACTGTTTTTT. It is translated as CASSLTRTGNGKLFF. The whole variable domain, filled in from reference TRBV27 and TRBJ1-4, reads EAQVTQNPRYLITVTGKKLTVTCSQNMNHEYMSWYRQDPGLGLRQIYYSMNVEVTDKGDVPEGYKVSRKEKRNFPLILESPSPNQTSLYFCASSLTRTGNGKLFFGSGTQLSVL.

DNA for the CDR3: TGTGCCAGTAGTATCGGCAGGAGCTCTGGGGCCAACGTCCTGACTTTC. It encodes CASSIGRSSGANVLTF. The chain recombines TRBV19 with TRBJ2-6; D remains unclear. Trimming removed 3 bases at V and 0 bases at J, with 9 bases between. In germline, CDR1 is LNHDA, CDR2 SQIVND (reference sequence). This CDR3 comprises 16 residues.

The chain combines TRBV6-6 with TRBJ1-1; D possibly corresponds to TRBD1 (6 bases). V lost 3 bases and J 6 bases, leaving 17 bases between the germline ends. The CDR3 sequence is 15 residues long. Germline CDR1 MNHNY, CDR2 SVGAGI (reference sequence). CDR3 region: CASSYRGGGNAEAFF. The DNA for the CDR3 is TGTGCCAGCAGTTATAGGGGGGGAGGCAACGCTGAAGCTTTCTTT.

J is TRBJ2-7 and V is TRBV4-1; D possibly corresponds to TRBD1 (7 bases). This CDR3 contains 14 residues. CDR1 and CDR2 from the germline V gene are MGHRA and YSYEKL. V was cut by 4 bases and J by 5 bases, with 15 bases left in between. The CDR3 spells CASSRGTEPNEQYF. CDR3 coding DNA: TGCGCCAGCAGCCGCGGGACAGAGCCGAACGAGCAGTACTTC.

The J gene is TRBJ1-1, the V gene TRBV11-3; weak D call: TRBD1 (5 bases). V was cut by 3 bases and J by 4 bases, with 21 bases left in between. Germline CDR1 reads SGHNT; CDR2 reads YENEEA. The CDR3 sequence is 17 residues long. DNA of the CDR3: TGTGCCAGCAGCTTTCAAAGGGGTAGGGATTGGACCACTGAAGCTTTCTTT. Encoded protein: CASSFQRGRDWTTEAFF.

This sequence joins TRBV2 and TRBJ2-2; D is perhaps TRBD1 (6 bases). Trimming cost V 7 bases and J 6 bases, with 18 bases left between them. The CDR3 contains 15 residues. From germline, CDR1 is SNHLY and CDR2 FYNNEI. The CDR3 loop is CASTQARGGAGELFF. The CDR3 nucleotides are TGTGCCAGCACTCAAGCCAGGGGTGGTGCCGGGGAGCTGTTTTTT.

Only one count was recorded for this clone. J is TRBJ1-2 and V is TRBV12-3 or TRBV12-4; D is possibly TRBD1 (6 bases). There are 13 residues in the CDR3. With 5 bases removed from V and 7 bases from J, the gap between germline ends came to 14 bases. CDR3 protein: CASSAQGISGYTF. For the CDR3, the DNA is TGTGCCAGCAGTGCACAGGGAATCTCTGGCTACACCTTC.

This clone has just one count. The chain combines TRBV9 with TRBJ1-2; the match to TRBD1 covers 9 bases. The germline V gene encodes CDR1 SGDLS and CDR2 YYNGEE. The length of the CDR3 is 19 residues. Trimming cost V 3 bases and J 4 bases; bases outside gene matches: 19. CDR3 region: CASSASLLRTGALLYGYTF. The CDR3 DNA reads TGTGCCAGCAGCGCGAGTTTACTACGGACAGGGGCCCTACTCTATGGCTACACCTTC.

V gene TRBV10-3 combines with J gene TRBJ1-6; D remains unclear. Germline assignment: CDR1 ENHRY and CDR2 SYGVKD. V shed 6 bases and J shed 4 bases, with 10 bases lying between them. The CDR3 has 14 residues. The CDR3 protein is CAISLGQYNSPLHF. Here the CDR3 DNA reads TGTGCCATCAGCCTCGGGCAGTATAATTCACCCCTCCACTTT.

The chain carries TRBV18 and TRBJ2-3, with 9 bases matching TRBD2. The CDR3 is made up of 16 amino acids. The V gene end was trimmed by 0 bases and the J gene end by 3 bases; junction bases not matched to a gene: 4. In germline, CDR1 is KGHSH, CDR2 LQKENI. In DNA form, the CDR3 reads TGTGCCAGCTCACCACCCGGCGGGGGGGCTACAGATACGCAGTATTTT. Translated: CASSPPGGGATDTQYF.

As regards this clone: Within the sample, other DNA sequences also encode this same CDR3. The J gene is TRBJ2-1, the V gene TRBV15, with unresolved D. The V end lost 0 bases, the J end lost 4 bases, and 4 bases lay between the germline ends. CDR1 and CDR2 (germline): LNHNV, YYDKDF (reference sequence). The CDR3 totals 13 residues. The CDR3 sequence: CATSRDGYNEQFF. The CDR3 DNA reads as TGTGCCACCAGCAGAGATGGGTACAATGAGCAGTTCTTC.

V gene TRBV20-1 combines with J gene TRBJ1-5; possible D gene TRBD1, 5 bases. This CDR3 contains 13 residues. Germline-derived CDR1 and CDR2 are DFQATT and SNEGSKA (reference sequence). Deletions cut 3 bases from V and 3 bases from J, with 9 bases between. The CDR3 reads CSASRGDNQPQHF. Written as DNA, the CDR3 is TGCAGTGCTAGTCGGGGGGACAATCAGCCCCAGCATTTT.

This clone has just one count. The chain is built from TRBV28 and TRBJ1-1, with 10 positions matching TRBD1. The CDR3 is 15 amino acids. V was clipped by 5 bases and J by 5 bases; unmatched bases: 8. In germline, CDR1 is MDHEN, CDR2 SYDVKM. The CDR3 DNA sequence: TGTGCCAGCAGTGGACGGGACAGGGGATGGACTGAAGCTTTCTTT. Amino acid sequence: CASSGRDRGWTEAFF.

The V call is TRBV9, the J call TRBJ2-3; 8 nucleotides agree with TRBD2. The CDR3 is made up of 15 amino acids. Trimming removed 4 bases from V and 4 bases from J; junction bases left unmatched: 8. Germline-derived CDR1 and CDR2 are SGDLS and YYNGEE. The CDR3: CASSSRTSLPDTQYF. The CDR3 DNA reads as TGTGCCAGCAGCTCCCGGACTAGCCTGCCAGATACGCAGTATTTT.

The V gene is TRBV2, the J gene TRBJ1-5; no reliable D call. The CDR3 contains 14 residues. CDR1 and CDR2 from the germline V gene are SNHLY and FYNNEI. The V gene lost 9 bases and the J gene lost 0 bases, with 12 bases spanning the gap. CDR3 amino acids: CASRTAGSNQPQHF. As DNA, the CDR3 is TGTGCCAGTCGGACGGCAGGTAGCAATCAGCCCCAGCATTTT.